These 11 T cell receptor beta chains share one sample of origin, sequenced in a study of blood T cell repertoires in COVID-19. Some clones are missing from TCRdb's copy, which holds only in-frame ones; the method was immunoSEQ multiplex PCR. The data contain about 75,000 clones, 84% of them singletons. The material sequenced was peripheral blood. These receptors were taken from a woman aged 45 to 65 with acute or convalescent COVID-19.

The gene calls are TRBV30 and TRBJ2-2; no clear D. The CDR3 totals 12 residues. V lost 6 bases and J lost 6, with 11 bases in between. Germline V gene sequence: CDR1 GTSNPN, CDR2 SVGIG (reference sequence). The CDR3, as DNA: TGTGCCTGCCACAAGTCAGCCGGGGAGCTGTTTTTT. It codes for CACHKSAGELFF.

The chain employs TRBV6-5 and TRBJ1-3; weak D call: TRBD1 (5 bases). V lost 2 bases and J lost 2, with 7 bases in between. There are 14 residues in the CDR3. Germline CDR1 MNHEY, CDR2 SVGAGI. The CDR3 reads CASSYGGTGNTIYF. The CDR3 DNA reads TGTGCCAGCAGTTACGGGGGGACTGGAAACACCATATATTTT.

The chain carries TRBV6-5 and TRBJ2-7; 12 bases agree with TRBD2. The length of the CDR3 is 14 residues. CDR1 MNHEY and CDR2 SVGAGI come from the germline V gene. V lost 6 bases and J lost 4; bases outside the gene matches: 4. DNA of the CDR3: TGTGCCAGCAGACCGGGACTAGCGGGTTACGAGCAGTACTTC. It specifies CASRPGLAGYEQYF.

The rearrangement joins TRBV9 to TRBJ2-2; D perhaps matches TRBD2 (6 bases). The CDR3 length is 16 residues. Germline-derived CDR1 and CDR2 are SGDLS and YYNGEE. V shed 0 bases and J shed 3 bases, with 12 bases lying between them. Here the CDR3 DNA reads TGTGCCAGCAGCGTAGCGGTAGCGGAGTACACCGGGGAGCTGTTTTTT. It is translated as CASSVAVAEYTGELFF. Variable domain in full (rest from reference TRBV9 and TRBJ2-2): DSGVTQTPKHLITATGQRVTLRCSPRSGDLSVYWYQQSLDQGLQFLIQYYNGEERAKGNILERFSAQQFPDLHSELNLSSLELGDSALYFCASSVAVAEYTGELFFGEGSRLTVL.

The V gene is TRBV3-1 (or the pseudogene TRBV3-2), the J gene TRBJ1-6; a possible D gene is TRBD1 (5 bases). This CDR3 region has 15 residues. Per the germline V gene, CDR1 is LGHDT and CDR2 is YNNKEL (reference sequence). V was shortened by 2 bases and J by 7 bases, with 12 bases between the two germline ends. The CDR3 spells CASSQRGRANSPLHF. CDR3 nucleotide sequence: TGTGCCAGCAGCCAAAGGGGCAGGGCCAATTCACCCCTCCACTTT.

The genes are TRBV4-1 and TRBJ2-7; TRBD2 matches at 13 bases. The J segment lost 4 bases and the V segment lost 2 bases, leaving 14 bases of the junction unmatched. This CDR3 has 19 amino acids. From germline, CDR1 is MGHRA and CDR2 YSYEKL. The CDR3 reads CASSQRTSGSSSWGYEQYF. As DNA, the CDR3 is TGCGCCAGCAGCCAAAGGACTAGCGGGAGTTCTTCGTGGGGGTACGAGCAGTACTTC.

The chain employs TRBV24-1 and TRBJ2-1; TRBD2 matches at 10 bases. Germline trimming cut 7 bases from V and 5 bases from J; bases unmatched to any gene: 1. The CDR3 spans 13 residues. The germline V gene has CDR1 KGHDR and CDR2 SFDVKD. The CDR3 protein is CATSTSGNNEQFF. In DNA, the CDR3 is TGTGCCACCAGCACTAGCGGGAACAATGAGCAGTTCTTC.

This clone was seen a handful of times. The chain couples TRBV10-2 to TRBJ2-3; 12 nucleotides align to TRBD2. The junction had 9 bases not matched to a gene; V was cut back by 3 bases and J by 5 bases. The CDR3 totals 17 residues. CDR1 and CDR2 from the germline V gene are WSHSY and SAAADI. The CDR3 DNA is TGCGCCAGCAGTGATTACGGACTAGCGGGGTCCGTAGATACGCAGTATTTT. The encoded protein is CASSDYGLAGSVDTQYF.

CDR3 coding DNA: TGTGCCAGTAGAATCAGGGAAACCGACACTGAAGCTTTCTTT. This translates into CASRIRETDTEAFF. This rearrangement joins TRBV19 to TRBJ1-1, with D possibly TRBD1 on 5 matching bases. The ends were cut back, 6 bases at V and 3 bases at J, with 14 bases in the middle. This CDR3 region has 14 residues. CDR1 and CDR2 (germline): LNHDA, SQIVND (reference sequence). Full variable domain (remainder filled in from reference TRBV19 and TRBJ1-1): DGGITQSPKYLFRKEGQNVTLSCEQNLNHDAMYWYRQDPGQGLRLIYYSQIVNDFQKGDIAEGYSVSREKKESFPLTVTSAQKNPTAFYLCASRIRETDTEAFFGQGTRLTVV.

The chain links TRBV6-2 or TRBV6-3 to TRBJ1-1, with TRBD1 matching over 9 bases. The germline V gene encodes CDR1 MNHEY and CDR2 SVGEGT. Germline trimming cut 6 bases from V and 5 bases from J; bases unmatched to any gene: 10. The CDR3 loop spans 15 amino acids. For the CDR3, the DNA is TGTGCCAGCAGCCCCCAGACAGGGGGTAGTACTGAAGCTTTCTTT. It yields the protein CASSPQTGGSTEAFF.

The chain couples TRBV28 to TRBJ2-5; TRBD2 matches 11 bases. This CDR3 comprises 17 residues. The V and J ends lost 3 bases and 2 bases, in that order; junction bases with no gene match: 8. CDR1 and CDR2 (germline): MDHEN, SYDVKM. The CDR3 sequence: CASSLYLGTSGQETQYF. The CDR3 coding sequence is TGTGCCAGCAGTTTGTATTTAGGGACTAGCGGACAAGAGACCCAGTACTTC.